These 22 T cell receptor beta chains originate from one sample sequenced in a study of cytomegalovirus exposure and HLA in healthy donors. A multiplex PCR was run with 60 Vbeta primers and 13 Jbeta primers. Data came from immunoSEQ multiplex PCR; TCRdb stores just in-frame clones and leaves some out. This table holds around 180,000 clones, 65% to 85% found once. Sequenced input: PBMCs. These TCRs come from a man in his fifties or sixties in good health and CMV-seronegative.

This clone appeared a few times. The rearrangement uses TRBV25-1 and TRBJ2-5, with D maybe TRBD1 (7 bases). V dropped 1 base and J dropped 5 bases, with 14 bases sitting between them. Germline assignment: CDR1 MGHDK and CDR2 SYGVNS. The CDR3 is 15 residues long. The CDR3 region is CASSEWGRGDETQYF. In DNA form, the CDR3 reads TGTGCCAGCAGTGAATGGGGCAGGGGGGACGAGACCCAGTACTTC.

With respect to this clone: The junction departs from the called germline gene at one end, perhaps through a read error. The V gene is TRBV18, the J gene TRBJ1-5; D possibly corresponds to TRBD1 (5 bases). The CDR3 has 15 amino acids. The V gene's germline CDR1 is KGHSH and CDR2 LQKENI. The CDR3: CASSPTVQGGQPQNF. The CDR3 bases are TGTGCCAGCTCACCCACAGTGCAGGGCGGCCAGCCCCAGAATTTT.

This chain uses TRBV5-1 with TRBJ2-7; D uncertain. CDR3 length: 14 amino acids. Germline CDR1 SGHRS, CDR2 YFSETQ. With 2 bases removed from V and 0 bases from J, the gap between germline ends came to 9 bases. CDR3 nucleotides: TGCGCCAGCAGCTTAGCGACCAGCTCCTACGAGCAGTACTTC. It is translated as CASSLATSSYEQYF.

This clone was observed a handful of times. V gene TRBV27 combines with J gene TRBJ1-6; TRBD1 might be the D (6 bases). Looked up from germline, CDR1 is MNHEY and CDR2 is SMNVEV (reference sequence). The CDR3 length is 13 residues. The V and J ends lost 5 bases and 9 bases respectively, with 11 bases between them. CDR3: CASSHTGTSPLHF. The DNA of the CDR3 is TGTGCCAGCAGTCATACAGGGACTTCACCCCTCCACTTT.

This chain links TRBV13 with TRBJ1-1; perhaps TRBD1 as D (6 bases). V was pared by 0 bases and J by 4 bases, with 12 bases between. The CDR3 has 15 amino acids. CDR1 is PRHDT, CDR2 FYEKMQ, per germline (reference sequence). CDR3 residues: CASSLGAGATTEAFF. The CDR3 nucleotides read TGTGCCAGCAGCTTAGGGGCAGGGGCTACCACTGAAGCTTTCTTT.

V usage is TRBV10-3 and J usage is TRBJ1-1; no reliable D call. In germline, CDR1 is ENHRY, CDR2 SYGVKD. Trimming pared 9 bases from V and 2 bases from J, leaving 19 bases between. The CDR3 runs to 15 residues. The CDR3: CAMSPAGRENTEAFF. The CDR3 bases are TGTGCCATGTCCCCCGCGGGAAGAGAAAACACTGAAGCTTTCTTT.

V gene TRBV15 combines with J gene TRBJ2-4; TRBD2 matches at 11 bases. V trimming: 2 bases; J trimming: 0 bases; junction bases outside the gene matches: 9. The CDR3 has 19 amino acids. Germline loops: CDR1 LNHNV, CDR2 YYDKDF (reference sequence). CDR3 sequence reads: CATSRIAGGPPLAKNIQYF. The CDR3, as DNA: TGTGCCACCAGCAGAATAGCGGGAGGGCCTCCCTTAGCCAAAAACATTCAGTACTTC.

This clone has just a few counts. This rearrangement joins TRBV27 to TRBJ2-1; D may be TRBD1 (6 bases). CDR1 MNHEY and CDR2 SMNVEV come from the germline V gene (reference sequence). Trimming shortened V by 5 bases and J by 9 bases, and 14 bases separated the two germline ends. This CDR3 contains 13 residues. The CDR3 DNA reads TGTGCCAGCAGTACCCCCCGAGGGGGTGAGCAGTTCTTC. As protein: CASSTPRGGEQFF.

This clone was detected once. The CDR3 loop is CASSSGTSGSGYEQYF. CDR3 sequence (DNA): TGCGCCAGCAGTTCCGGGACTAGCGGGAGCGGCTACGAGCAGTACTTC. The rearrangement joins TRBV5-1 to TRBJ2-7; the match to TRBD2 covers 14 bases. The V gene end was trimmed by 5 bases and the J gene end by 3 bases; junction bases not matched to a gene: 7. CDR1 SGHRS and CDR2 YFSETQ come from the germline V gene. This CDR3 contains 16 residues.

This clone was detected once. The rearrangement joins TRBV27 to TRBJ2-2; 7 bases are a match to TRBD2. This CDR3 comprises 16 residues. V shed 6 bases, J shed 4 bases, and the junction held 11 bases outside the gene matches. Per germline, CDR1 MNHEY and CDR2 SMNVEV (reference sequence). CDR3 bases: TGTGCCAGCAGGATCGATTGGCGGGGGAGCACCGGGGAGCTGTTTTTT. Translation gives CASRIDWRGSTGELFF.

The chain recombines TRBV7-3 with TRBJ2-4; 10 nucleotides line up with TRBD2. This CDR3 is built from 17 residues. From germline, CDR1 is SGHTA and CDR2 FQGTGA. V lost 5 bases and J lost 2; bases outside the gene matches: 9. As DNA, the CDR3 is TGTGCCAGCAGCCCCGGGACTAGCGATACTTCCAAAAACATTCAGTACTTC. It is translated as CASSPGTSDTSKNIQYF.

In regard to this clone: The same CDR3 is also encoded by other DNA sequences in this sample. The V and J genes are TRBV10-3 and TRBJ1-2; D gene ambiguous. V lost 2 bases, J lost 0 bases, and 7 bases lay in between. CDR1 is ENHRY, CDR2 SYGVKD, per germline. The CDR3 runs 14 residues. CDR3 region: CAISESGPNYGYTF. For the CDR3, the DNA is TGTGCCATCAGTGAGAGCGGACCTAACTATGGCTACACCTTC.

Notes on this clone: At one end the junction does not follow the germline gene, possibly because of a read error. The chain employs TRBV7-7 and TRBJ2-1; D not resolved. This CDR3 is built from 15 residues. Germline CDR1 SSHAT, CDR2 FNYEAQ (reference sequence). CDR3 nucleotide sequence: TGTGCTAGCAGCTTAGAACCGAGCTCCTACAATGAGCAGTTCTTC. Protein product: CASSLEPSSYNEQFF.

The CDR3 sequence: CSAGRAKETDTQYF. CDR3 nucleotide sequence: TGCAGCGCTGGGAGGGCCAAGGAGACAGATACGCAGTATTTT. The chain employs TRBV29-1 and TRBJ2-3; 7 nucleotides align to TRBD2. Germline V gene lookup returns CDR1 SQVTM and CDR2 ANQGSEA. CDR3 length equals 14 residues. J gave up 3 bases and V 7 bases, and 10 bases lay outside the gene matches.

CDR3 sequence: CASKGGYYGYTF. CDR3 DNA: TGTGCCAGCAAGGGAGGTTACTATGGCTACACCTTC. The chain links TRBV27 to TRBJ1-2, with D hard to call. Trimming pared 7 bases from V and 3 bases from J, leaving 9 bases between. From germline, CDR1 is MNHEY and CDR2 SMNVEV (reference sequence). This CDR3 contains 12 residues.

The chain employs TRBV29-1 and TRBJ1-4, with 8 nucleotides matching TRBD1. The J segment lost 6 bases and the V segment lost 4 bases, leaving 10 bases of the junction unmatched. Germline V CDR1 and CDR2: SQVTM, ANQGSEA. The CDR3 consists of 15 residues. DNA for the CDR3: TGCAGCGTTGTAAAACCCGGACAGGGTTATGAAAAACTGTTTTTT. Translation gives CSVVKPGQGYEKLFF. Full variable domain (remainder filled in from reference TRBV29-1 and TRBJ1-4): SAVISQKPSRDICQRGTSLTIQCQVDSQVTMMFWYRQQPGQSLTLIATANQGSEATYESGFVIDKFPISRPNLTFSTLTVSNMSPEDSSIYLCSVVKPGQGYEKLFFGSGTQLSVL.

The rearrangement joins TRBV9 to TRBJ1-1, with D possibly being TRBD1 (5 bases). V lost 2 bases and J 0 bases, leaving 5 bases between the germline ends. The CDR3 runs to 13 residues. CDR1 and CDR2 from the germline V gene are SGDLS and YYNGEE. The CDR3 sequence: CASSVRVNTEAFF. DNA of the CDR3: TGTGCCAGCAGCGTCAGGGTGAACACTGAAGCTTTCTTT.

The chain uses TRBV5-1 and TRBJ2-7; TRBD1 matches at 9 bases. The CDR3 contains 16 residues. Looked up from germline, CDR1 is SGHRS and CDR2 is YFSETQ. V was clipped by 0 bases and J by 2 bases; unmatched bases: 6. The CDR3 sequence is CASSLAGTGSAYEQYF. CDR3 in DNA: TGCGCCAGCAGCTTGGCCGGGACAGGGAGTGCCTACGAGCAGTACTTC.

As for this clone: This CDR3 is also generated by other DNA sequences in the sample. The chain is built from TRBV9 and TRBJ2-5; TRBD2 aligns across 9 bases. The germline CDR1 and CDR2 sequences are SGDLS and YYNGEE. The V segment lost 2 bases and the J segment 5 bases; nucleotides outside the gene matches: 1. This CDR3 is 13 amino acids long. In nucleotides, the CDR3 is TGTGCCAGCAGCGTGGCGGGGGGGGAGACCCAGTACTTC. Its translation: CASSVAGGETQYF.

The chain joins TRBV2 to TRBJ1-5, with a possible D match to TRBD1 (6 bases). V lost 6 bases to trimming and J lost 3 bases, with 12 bases between them. This CDR3 contains 14 residues. Germline CDR1 SNHLY, CDR2 FYNNEI. CDR3 sequence: CASSAGQNNQPQHF. CDR3 bases: TGTGCCAGCAGCGCCGGACAGAACAATCAGCCCCAGCATTTT.

The rearrangement links TRBV5-1 to TRBJ1-2; 9 nucleotides agree with TRBD1. The CDR3 extends over 15 amino acids. The junction had 9 bases not matched to a gene; V was cut back by 3 bases and J by 6 bases. Germline V gives CDR1 SGHRS, CDR2 YFSETQ. CDR3 DNA: TGCGCCAGCAGCTCAGGGACAGGGAGCTACAATGGCTACACCTTC. Translated, it gives CASSSGTGSYNGYTF.

This sequence joins TRBV25-1 and TRBJ2-3; tentative D call: TRBD2 (7 bases). The CDR3 has 12 residues. V was shortened by 7 bases and J by 7 bases, with 12 bases between the two germline ends. Germline loops: CDR1 MGHDK, CDR2 SYGVNS. Written as DNA, the CDR3 is TGTGCCAGCACCCCCGGGGGGCATACGCAGTATTTT. It translates to CASTPGGHTQYF. Supplemented by reference TRBV25-1 and TRBJ2-3, the full variable domain reads EADIYQTPRYLVIGTGKKITLECSQTMGHDKMYWYQQDPGMELHLIHYSYGVNSTEKGDLSSESTVSRIRTEHFPLTLESARPSHTSQYLCASTPGGHTQYFGPGTRLTVL.